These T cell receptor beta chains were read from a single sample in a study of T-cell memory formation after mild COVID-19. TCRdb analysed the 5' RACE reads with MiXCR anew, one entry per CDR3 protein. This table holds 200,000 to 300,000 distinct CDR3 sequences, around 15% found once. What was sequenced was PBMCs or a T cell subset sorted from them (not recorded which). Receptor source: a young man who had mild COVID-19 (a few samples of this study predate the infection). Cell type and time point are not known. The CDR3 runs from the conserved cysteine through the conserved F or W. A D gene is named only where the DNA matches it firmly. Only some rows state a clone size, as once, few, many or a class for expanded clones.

CDR3: CASSYSRLAGTTDTQYF; DNA: TGTGCCAGCAGTTACTCGAGACTAGCGGGTACCACAGATACGCAGTATTTT; length: 17; D: TRBD2; J: TRBJ2-3; size: few; V: TRBV6-5
CDR3: CASSVEAANEKLFF; DNA: TGTGCCAGCAGCGTAGAGGCAGCTAATGAAAAACTGTTTTTT; length: 14; D: .; J: TRBJ1-4; size: few; V: TRBV9
CDR3: CASRATSGGSETQYF; DNA: TGCGCCAGCAGGGCGACTAGCGGGGGATCAGAGACCCAGTACTTC; length: 15; D: TRBD2; J: TRBJ2-5; size: .; V: TRBV10-2
CDR3: CASSVVPSSGSPLHF; DNA: TGTGCCAGCAGCGTAGTCCCCTCCTCGGGGTCACCCCTCCACTTT; length: 15; D: .; J: TRBJ1-6; size: few; V: TRBV9
CDR3: CASSIDLPTGGPNYGYTF; DNA: TGTGCCAGTAGTATAGATCTACCCACCGGGGGACCTAACTATGGCTACACCTTC; length: 18; D: .; J: TRBJ1-2; size: .; V: TRBV19
CDR3: CASSPGPGGPYEQYF; DNA: TGCGCCAGCAGCCCAGGCCCCGGGGGCCCCTACGAGCAGTACTTC; length: 15; D: .; J: TRBJ2-7; size: many; V: TRBV4-3
CDR3: CASSLEAGNTDTQYF; DNA: TGTGCCAGCAGCCTCGAAGCGGGGAACACAGATACGCAGTATTTT; length: 15; D: TRBD2; J: TRBJ2-3; size: .; V: TRBV7-3
CDR3: CSARASHGRFGELFF; DNA: TGCAGTGCTAGAGCTTCCCACGGACGTTTCGGGGAGCTGTTTTTT; length: 15; D: .; J: TRBJ2-2; size: few; V: TRBV20-1
CDR3: CSASPQGLGAFF; DNA: TGCAGTGCTAGCCCCCAGGGTTTAGGGGCTTTCTTT; length: 12; D: .; J: TRBJ1-1; size: .; V: TRBV20-1
CDR3: CASSPRDRGTGELFF; DNA: TGCGCCAGCAGCCCCAGGGACAGAGGTACCGGGGAGCTGTTTTTT; length: 15; D: TRBD1; J: TRBJ2-2; size: many; V: TRBV4-1
CDR3: CAISDQGRGEAFF; DNA: TGTGCCATCAGTGATCAGGGGAGAGGTGAAGCTTTCTTT; length: 13; D: .; J: TRBJ1-1; size: many; V: TRBV10-3
CDR3: CASTPQRGGSTDTQYF; DNA: TGTGCCAGCACCCCTCAACGGGGGGGGTCCACAGATACGCAGTATTTT; length: 16; D: TRBD2; J: TRBJ2-3; size: many; V: TRBV12-3/TRBV12-4
CDR3: CASSIDRGQSNQPQHF; DNA: TGTGCCAGTAGTATAGACAGGGGGCAGAGCAATCAGCCCCAGCATTTT; length: 16; D: TRBD1; J: TRBJ1-5; size: .; V: TRBV19
CDR3: CASSPGTYYGYTF; DNA: TGTGCCAGCAGCCCAGGGACTTACTATGGCTACACCTTC; length: 13; D: .; J: TRBJ1-2; size: .; V: TRBV7-2
CDR3: CASSPPGAPGTDTQYF; DNA: TGTGCCAGCAGTCCACCCGGGGCGCCAGGCACAGATACGCAGTATTTT; length: 16; D: .; J: TRBJ2-3; size: .; V: TRBV6-5
CDR3: CAITPGGVDTQYF; DNA: TGTGCCATCACGCCAGGGGGGGTGGATACGCAGTATTTT; length: 13; D: .; J: TRBJ2-3; size: few; V: TRBV10-3
CDR3: CASSRGGDGTEAFF; DNA: TGTGCCAGCAGCCGGGGGGGTGACGGCACTGAAGCTTTCTTT; length: 14; D: .; J: TRBJ1-1; size: few; V: TRBV4-2
CDR3: CASALYRTGVTEAFF; DNA: TGTGCCAGCGCCCTGTATCGCACAGGGGTTACTGAAGCTTTCTTT; length: 15; D: TRBD1; J: TRBJ1-1; size: few; V: TRBV2
CDR3: CASSIAGAIQETQYF; DNA: TGTGCCAGCAGTATAGCGGGGGCGATCCAAGAGACCCAGTACTTC; length: 15; D: TRBD2; J: TRBJ2-5; size: .; V: TRBV6-5
CDR3: CASSPPGTYTEAFF; DNA: TGTGCCAGCAGCCCCCCAGGCACTTACACTGAAGCTTTCTTT; length: 14; D: .; J: TRBJ1-1; size: .; V: TRBV7-9
CDR3: CASSLAMGGGEQFF; DNA: TGTGCCAGCAGCTTGGCGATGGGGGGAGGGGAGCAGTTCTTC; length: 14; D: TRBD2; J: TRBJ2-1; size: few; V: TRBV5-6
CDR3: CASTLSRGQETQYF; DNA: TGTGCCAGCACCCTCAGCAGGGGGCAAGAGACCCAGTACTTC; length: 14; D: TRBD1; J: TRBJ2-5; size: few; V: TRBV7-8
CDR3: CASSHELTGANTEAFF; DNA: TGCGCCAGCAGCCATGAGCTGACAGGGGCGAACACTGAAGCTTTCTTT; length: 16; D: TRBD1; J: TRBJ1-1; size: .; V: TRBV4-3
CDR3: CASSYPDRYYGYTF; DNA: TGTGCCAGCAGTTACCCGGACAGATACTATGGTTACACCTTC; length: 14; D: .; J: TRBJ1-2; size: .; V: TRBV12-3/TRBV12-4
CDR3: CASSLEGYGYTF; DNA: TGTGCCAGCAGTTTAGAGGGGTATGGCTACACCTTC; length: 12; D: .; J: TRBJ1-2; size: many; V: TRBV7-2
CDR3: CASRMDSYEQYF; DNA: TGTGCCAGCAGGATGGACAGCTACGAGCAGTACTTC; length: 12; D: .; J: TRBJ2-7; size: few; V: TRBV2
CDR3: CASSLGSSLYGYTF; DNA: TGTGCCAGCAGCTTAGGGTCTAGCCTCTATGGCTACACCTTC; length: 14; D: .; J: TRBJ1-2; size: few; V: TRBV11-2
CDR3: CASSLAPLETQYF; DNA: TGTGCCAGCAGTTTAGCCCCCTTGGAGACCCAGTACTTC; length: 13; D: .; J: TRBJ2-5; size: .; V: TRBV12-3/TRBV12-4
CDR3: CASSLGTGGNIQYF; DNA: TGTGCCAGCAGTTTAGGGACAGGGGGGAACATTCAGTACTTC; length: 14; D: TRBD1; J: TRBJ2-4; size: many; V: TRBV12-3/TRBV12-4
CDR3: CASRDRTGSDTQYF; DNA: TGTGCCAGCAGGGACCGGACAGGGTCGGATACGCAGTATTTT; length: 14; D: TRBD1; J: TRBJ2-3; size: .; V: TRBV2
CDR3: CASSYGGVRADTQYF; DNA: TGTGCCAGCAGTTACGGGGGCGTGAGGGCAGATACGCAGTATTTT; length: 15; D: .; J: TRBJ2-3; size: few; V: TRBV6-2/TRBV6-3
CDR3: CASSSDADTQYF; DNA: TGTGCCAGCAGCTCCGATGCAGATACGCAGTATTTT; length: 12; D: .; J: TRBJ2-3; size: many; V: TRBV7-9
CDR3: CASSSSRVNTDTQYF; DNA: TGTGCCAGCAGCTCATCTAGGGTGAATACAGATACGCAGTATTTT; length: 15; D: .; J: TRBJ2-3; size: .; V: TRBV14
CDR3: CASSSWGGALFGAEAFF; DNA: TGTGCCAGCAGTTCCTGGGGGGGGGCGCTCTTCGGCGCTGAAGCTTTCTTT; length: 17; D: .; J: TRBJ1-1; size: .; V: TRBV6-1